Here is one T cell receptor beta chain with its context. This sample stems from a study of blood T cell repertoires in COVID-19. For the study at large: Collection of acute and convalescent COVID-19 samples took place in the United States, Italy and Spain. Sources were T cells, B-cell-depleted T cells, or PBMCs; the material itself was cDNA or gDNA.

The V end was cut by 8 bases, the J end by 1 base, with 10 bases between. The CDR3 has 13 amino acids. The data were produced by immunoSEQ multiplex PCR, yet TCRdb's version contains in-frame clones alone and is incomplete. The table has around 150,000 clones, approximately 84% seen once. What was sequenced was peripheral blood. This clonotype was obtained from a man in his 70s with acute or convalescent COVID-19. The V gene is TRBV12-3 or TRBV12-4, the J gene TRBJ2-3, with a possible D match to TRBD2 (5 bases). CDR3 nucleotides: TGTGCCAGCCTTTTGGAGGGCACAGATACGCAGTATTTT. Residues: CASLLEGTDTQYF.